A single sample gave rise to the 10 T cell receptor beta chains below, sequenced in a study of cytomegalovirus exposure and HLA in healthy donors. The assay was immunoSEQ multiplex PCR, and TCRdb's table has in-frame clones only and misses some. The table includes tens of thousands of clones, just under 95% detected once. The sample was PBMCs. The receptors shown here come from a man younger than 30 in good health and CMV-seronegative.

CDR3 DNA sequence: TGTGCCAGCTCAACGACAGATAGCAATCAGCCCCAGCATTTT. This gives the protein CASSTTDSNQPQHF. The chain links TRBV18 to TRBJ1-5; possible D gene TRBD1, 5 bases. The germline V gene has CDR1 KGHSH and CDR2 LQKENI. There are 14 residues in the CDR3. Trimming took off 5 bases at V and 0 bases at J, with 8 bases between the two ends.

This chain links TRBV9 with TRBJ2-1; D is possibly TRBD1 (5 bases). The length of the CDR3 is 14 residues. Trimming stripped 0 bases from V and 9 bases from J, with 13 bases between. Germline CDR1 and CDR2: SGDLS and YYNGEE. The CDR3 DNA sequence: TGTGCCAGCAGCGTAGGATCTGGGGCCTTTGAGCAGTTCTTC. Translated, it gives CASSVGSGAFEQFF. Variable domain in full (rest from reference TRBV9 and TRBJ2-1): DSGVTQTPKHLITATGQRVTLRCSPRSGDLSVYWYQQSLDQGLQFLIQYYNGEERAKGNILERFSAQQFPDLHSELNLSSLELGDSALYFCASSVGSGAFEQFFGPGTRLTVL.

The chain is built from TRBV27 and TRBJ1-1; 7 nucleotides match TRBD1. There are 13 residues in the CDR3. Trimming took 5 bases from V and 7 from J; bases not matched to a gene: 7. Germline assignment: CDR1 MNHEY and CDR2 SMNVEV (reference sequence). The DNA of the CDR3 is TGTGCCAGCAGTCCGACAGGGTGGCTTGAAGCTTTCTTT. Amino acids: CASSPTGWLEAFF.

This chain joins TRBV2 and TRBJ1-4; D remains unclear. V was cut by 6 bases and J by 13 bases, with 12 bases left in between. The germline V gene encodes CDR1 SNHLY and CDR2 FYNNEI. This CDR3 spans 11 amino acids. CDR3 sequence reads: CASSDPIALFF. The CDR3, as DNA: TGTGCCAGCAGCGATCCAATAGCACTGTTTTTT. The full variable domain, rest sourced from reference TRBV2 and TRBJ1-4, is EPEVTQTPSHQVTQMGQEVILRCVPISNHLYFYWYRQILGQKVEFLVSFYNNEISEKSEIFDDQFSVERPDGSNFTLKIRSTKLEDSAMYFCASSDPIALFFGSGTQLSVL.

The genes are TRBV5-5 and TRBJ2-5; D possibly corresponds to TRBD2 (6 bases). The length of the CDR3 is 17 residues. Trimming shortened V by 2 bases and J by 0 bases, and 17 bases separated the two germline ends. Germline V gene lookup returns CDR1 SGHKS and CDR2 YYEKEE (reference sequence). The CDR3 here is CASSLSSLGGHQETQYF. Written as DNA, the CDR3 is TGTGCCAGCAGCTTATCGAGCCTGGGAGGTCACCAAGAGACCCAGTACTTC.

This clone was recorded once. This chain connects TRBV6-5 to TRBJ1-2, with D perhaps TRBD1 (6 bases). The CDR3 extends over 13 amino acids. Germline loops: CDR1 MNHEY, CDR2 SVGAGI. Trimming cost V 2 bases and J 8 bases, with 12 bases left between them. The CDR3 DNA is TGTGCCAGCAGTTACAGCGGGGACACCGGCTACACCTTC. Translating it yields CASSYSGDTGYTF.

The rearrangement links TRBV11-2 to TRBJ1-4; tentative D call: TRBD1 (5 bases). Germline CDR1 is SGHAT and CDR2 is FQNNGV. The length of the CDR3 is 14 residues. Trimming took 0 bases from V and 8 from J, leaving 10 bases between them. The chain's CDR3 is CASSLEPRGEKLFF. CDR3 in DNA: TGTGCCAGCAGCTTAGAACCCCGGGGGGAAAAACTGTTTTTT.

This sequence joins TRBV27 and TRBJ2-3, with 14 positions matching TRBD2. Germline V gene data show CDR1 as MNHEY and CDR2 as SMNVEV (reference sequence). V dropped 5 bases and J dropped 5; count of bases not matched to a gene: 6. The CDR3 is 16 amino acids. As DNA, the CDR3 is TGTGCCAGCAGTCCCGGACTAGCGGGAGGCCTAGATACGCAGTATTTT. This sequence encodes CASSPGLAGGLDTQYF.

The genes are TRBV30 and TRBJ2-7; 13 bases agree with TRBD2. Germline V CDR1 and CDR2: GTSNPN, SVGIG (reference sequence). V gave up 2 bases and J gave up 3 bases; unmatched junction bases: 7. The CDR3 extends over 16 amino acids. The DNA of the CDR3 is TGTGCCTGGAGTCTGGGGACTAGCGGGATGAACTACGAGCAGTACTTC. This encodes CAWSLGTSGMNYEQYF.

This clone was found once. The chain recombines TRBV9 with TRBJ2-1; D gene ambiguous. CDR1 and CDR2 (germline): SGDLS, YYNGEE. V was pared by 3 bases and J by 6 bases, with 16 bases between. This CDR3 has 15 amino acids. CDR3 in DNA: TGTGCCAGCAGCGCCTTTAGTGGTGCTGGCAATGAGCAGTTCTTC. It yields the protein CASSAFSGAGNEQFF.